This paragraph reports one T cell receptor (beta chain). These data belong to a study of blood T cell repertoires in COVID-19. The method was immunoSEQ multiplex PCR; TCRdb's version includes in-frame clones alone and lacks a portion of them. The table has roughly 130,000 clones, 84% seen once. CDR3 length: 14 residues. The trim removed 7 bases at V and 1 base at J, leaving 6 bases unmatched. CDR1 and CDR2 from the germline V gene are SQVTM and ANQGSEA. The sequencing input was peripheral blood. The V and J genes are TRBV29-1 and TRBJ2-2; 7 nucleotides match TRBD1. The clonotype originates from an older woman with acute or convalescent COVID-19. Here the CDR3 reads CSARTGLNTGELFF. DNA for the CDR3: TGCAGCGCCCGGACAGGCTTGAACACCGGGGAGCTGTTTTTT.